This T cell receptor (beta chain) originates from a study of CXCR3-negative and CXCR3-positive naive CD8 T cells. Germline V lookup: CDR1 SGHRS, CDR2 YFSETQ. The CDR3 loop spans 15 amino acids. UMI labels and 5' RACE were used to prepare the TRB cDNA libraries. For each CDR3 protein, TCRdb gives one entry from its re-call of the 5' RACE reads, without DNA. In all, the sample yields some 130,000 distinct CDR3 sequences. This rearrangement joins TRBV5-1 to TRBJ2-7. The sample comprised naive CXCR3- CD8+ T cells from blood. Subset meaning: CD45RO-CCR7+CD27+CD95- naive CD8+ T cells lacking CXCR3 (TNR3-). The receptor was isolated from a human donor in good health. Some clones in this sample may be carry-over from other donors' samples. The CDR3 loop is CASSVGQLVDYEQYF.